This TCR beta chain was captured by sequencing in a study of T cells in Graves' hyperthyroidism and ophthalmopathy. The authors obtained PBMCs from roughly 10 ml of fresh peripheral blood. RNA transcripts provided the source from which TCR beta CDR3 regions were amplified. The primer set for the first-round RT-PCR of the TCR CDR3 was HTBI. TCRdb reprocessed the multiplex PCR reads with MiXCR, giving one entry per CDR3 protein. The sample consists of some 800,000 distinct CDR3 sequences, approximately 40% of them appearing once. Input material: blood. The sequence was collected from a man aged 18 to 30 with Graves' hyperthyroidism.

CDR3 sequence (DNA): TGTGCCAGCAGCCAAGGACAGACCTATTACGAGCAGTACTTC. Encoded protein: CASSQGQTYYEQYF. This chain connects TRBV14 to TRBJ2-7; possibly TRBD1 for D (5 bases). Germline CDR1 SGHDN, CDR2 FVKESK. This CDR3 spans 14 amino acids. Deletions cut 1 base from V and 4 bases from J, with 11 bases between.